This paragraph reports one T cell receptor (beta chain). CDR1 and CDR2 from the germline V gene are SGHTA and FQGNSA. V shed 1 base and J shed 8 bases, with 11 bases lying between them. The CDR3 has 13 residues. This sample was included in a study of blood T cell repertoires in COVID-19. Assay used: immunoSEQ multiplex PCR; TCRdb lists only in-frame clones, some missing. The sample records 120,000 to 150,000 clones, less than 90% being singletons. The chain has TRBV7-2 and TRBJ1-2, with D uncertain. The source of this sequence is a human donor in a cohort sampled during active COVID-19. The sequenced sample was peripheral blood. The CDR3 coding sequence is TGTGCCAGCAGCTTAGATCCGTCCGGGGGCTACACCTTC. Amino acids: CASSLDPSGGYTF.